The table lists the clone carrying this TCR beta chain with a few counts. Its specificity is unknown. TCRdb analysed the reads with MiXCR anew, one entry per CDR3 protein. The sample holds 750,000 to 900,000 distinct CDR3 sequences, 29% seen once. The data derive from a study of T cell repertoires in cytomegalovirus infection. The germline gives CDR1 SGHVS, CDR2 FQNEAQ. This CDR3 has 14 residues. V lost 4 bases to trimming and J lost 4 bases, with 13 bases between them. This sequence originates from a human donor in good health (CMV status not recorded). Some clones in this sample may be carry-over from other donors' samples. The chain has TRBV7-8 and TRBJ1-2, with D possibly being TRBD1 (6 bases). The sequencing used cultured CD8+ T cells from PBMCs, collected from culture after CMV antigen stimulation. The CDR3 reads CASSSRTVLYGYTF. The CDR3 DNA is TGTGCCAGCAGCTCTCGGACAGTTCTCTATGGCTACACCTTC.